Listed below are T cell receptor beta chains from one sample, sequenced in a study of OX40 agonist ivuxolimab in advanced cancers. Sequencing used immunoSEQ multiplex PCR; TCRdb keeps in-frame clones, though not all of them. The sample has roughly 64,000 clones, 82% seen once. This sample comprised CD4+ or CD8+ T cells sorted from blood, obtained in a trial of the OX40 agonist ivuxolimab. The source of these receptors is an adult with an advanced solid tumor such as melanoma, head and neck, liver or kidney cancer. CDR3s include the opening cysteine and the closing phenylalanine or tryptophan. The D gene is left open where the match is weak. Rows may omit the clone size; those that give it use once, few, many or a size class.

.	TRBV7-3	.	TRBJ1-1	TGTGCCAGCGGCTCGGGGACCGAAGCTTTCTTT	CASGSGTEAFF
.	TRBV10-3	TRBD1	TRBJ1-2	TGTGCCATCAGTGAAGGGGGCCCTAACTATGGCTACACCTTC	CAISEGGPNYGYTF
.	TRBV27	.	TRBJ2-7	TGTGCCAGCAGTTCCGGGGCGAACTCCTACGAGCAGTACTTC	CASSSGANSYEQYF
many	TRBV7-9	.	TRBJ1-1	TGTGCCAGCAGCTTAGAGGGAGGGATAATTGAAGCTTTCTTT	CASSLEGGIIEAFF
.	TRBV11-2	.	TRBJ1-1	TGTGCCAGCACCCGACAGCCCATGAACACTGAAGCTTTCTTT	CASTRQPMNTEAFF
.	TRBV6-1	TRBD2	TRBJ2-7	TGTGCCAGCCAGCGGGGAGGGTTCGTGGAGCAGTACTTC	CASQRGGFVEQYF
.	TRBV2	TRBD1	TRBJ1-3	TGTGCCAGCAGCAAGACAGGGGACTCTGGAAACACCATATATTTT	CASSKTGDSGNTIYF
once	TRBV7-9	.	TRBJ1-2	TGTGCCAGCAGCTACCAGGGGTTCGGCGGCTACACCTTC	CASSYQGFGGYTF
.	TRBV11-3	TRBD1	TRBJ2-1	TGTGCCAGCAGGGGGGGACAGGGTATGAATGAGCAGTTCTTC	CASRGGQGMNEQFF
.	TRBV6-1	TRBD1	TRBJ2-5	TGTGCCAGCAGTCCGGACAGGGGGGGGGAAGAGACCCAGTACTTC	CASSPDRGGEETQYF
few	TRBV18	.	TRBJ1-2	TGTGCCAGCTCACCACGGGGGGATAATGACTATGGCTACACCTTC	CASSPRGDNDYGYTF
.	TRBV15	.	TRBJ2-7	TGTGCCACCAGCAGAGGAGGGACCCAGTCCTACGAGCAGTACTTC	CATSRGGTQSYEQYF
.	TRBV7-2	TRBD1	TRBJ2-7	TGTGCCAGCAGCTTAGCGACGGGACAGGGGAGGTCGCAGTACTTC	CASSLATGQGRSQYF
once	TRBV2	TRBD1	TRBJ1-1	TGTGCCAGCAGTCAAAGGGGGCAGGGGACTGAAGCTTTCTTT	CASSQRGQGTEAFF
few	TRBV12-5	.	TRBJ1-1	TGTGCTAGTGGTTTACAGGGCGGCACTGAAGCTTTCTTT	CASGLQGGTEAFF
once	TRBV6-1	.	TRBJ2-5	TGTGCCAGCAGTGAATACAGGTGGAGTGAGACCCAGTACTTC	CASSEYRWSETQYF
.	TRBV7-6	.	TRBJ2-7	TGTGCCAGCAGCTTAGGGCAGAGCTCCTACGAGCAGTACTTC	CASSLGQSSYEQYF
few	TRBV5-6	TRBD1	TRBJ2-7	TGTGCCAGCAGCGGAGAGGGGGCCGCATACGAGCAGTACTTC	CASSGEGAAYEQYF
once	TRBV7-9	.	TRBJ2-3	TGTGCCAGCAGCACACAGGGTCCCACAGATACGCAGTATTTT	CASSTQGPTDTQYF
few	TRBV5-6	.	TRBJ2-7	TGTGCCAGCAGCTCCCGCGTGGGGCCTACCTACGAGCAGTACTTC	CASSSRVGPTYEQYF
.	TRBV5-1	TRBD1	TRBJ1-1	TGCGCCAGCAGCTTGGGACAGGGGTCGAACACTGAAGCTTTCTTT	CASSLGQGSNTEAFF
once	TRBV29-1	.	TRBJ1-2	TGCAGCGTAGTAAACAGGGCTAGCTATGGCTACACCTTC	CSVVNRASYGYTF
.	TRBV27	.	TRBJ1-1	TGTGCCAGCAGTTCCAACAGGGTAGGGAACACTGAAGCTTTCTTT	CASSSNRVGNTEAFF
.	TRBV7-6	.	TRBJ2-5	TGTGCCAGCAGCTTAGTCCTCGGCGTGCAAGAGACCCAGTACTTC	CASSLVLGVQETQYF
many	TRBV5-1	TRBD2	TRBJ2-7	TGCGCCAGCAGCCCGGCGGGAGGTCCCTACGAGCAGTACTTC	CASSPAGGPYEQYF
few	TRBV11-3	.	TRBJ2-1	TGTGCCAGCAGCCCGGGCAATTATGAGCAGTTCTTC	CASSPGNYEQFF
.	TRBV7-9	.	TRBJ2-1	TGTGCCAGCAGCCCCCGGACTACTACAGGGAAGGAGTTCTTC	CASSPRTTTGKEFF
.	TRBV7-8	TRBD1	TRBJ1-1	TGTGCCAGCAGCTTGACAGGGGGCTCTGAAGCTTTCTTT	CASSLTGGSEAFF
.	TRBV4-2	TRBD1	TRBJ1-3	TGTACCAGCAGCTTGCGGACAGGGGTGGAAAACACCATATATTTT	CTSSLRTGVENTIYF
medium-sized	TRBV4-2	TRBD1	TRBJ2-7	TGTGCCAGCAGCCAAGACAGGGGGAGCTCCTACGAGCAGTACTTC	CASSQDRGSSYEQYF
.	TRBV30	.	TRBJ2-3	TGTGCCTGGAGCCACGGGGCCCCAGATACGCAGTATTTT	CAWSHGAPDTQYF
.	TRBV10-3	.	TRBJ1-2	TGTGCCATCAGACGTGAGGGCTCAAGCTCCTATGGCTACACCTTC	CAIRREGSSSYGYTF
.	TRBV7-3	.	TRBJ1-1	TGTGCCAGCAGCTCAGCTCAAAGGACTGAAGCTTTCTTT	CASSSAQRTEAFF
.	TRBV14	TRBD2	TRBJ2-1	TGTGCCAGCAGCCAAGATAGCGGGAGGGCCTACAATGAGCAGTTCTTC	CASSQDSGRAYNEQFF
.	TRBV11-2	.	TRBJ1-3	TGTGCCAGCAGCTTCAGGGGCCAGGACACCATATATTTT	CASSFRGQDTIYF
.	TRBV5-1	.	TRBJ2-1	TGCGCCAGCAGCTCACGACAGGACTGGGGCAATGAGCAGTTCTTC	CASSSRQDWGNEQFF
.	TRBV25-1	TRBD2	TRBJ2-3	TGTGCCAGCACGGGGCGGGGGGGCCCAGATACGCAGTATTTT	CASTGRGGPDTQYF
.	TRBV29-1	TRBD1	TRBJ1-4	TGCAGCGTGACAGGGGCAAATGAAAAACTGTTTTTT	CSVTGANEKLFF
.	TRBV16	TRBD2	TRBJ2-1	TGTGCCAGCAGCCAATCGGGGGCTAGCGGGGATCACAATGAGCAGTTCTTC	CASSQSGASGDHNEQFF
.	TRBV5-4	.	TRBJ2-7	TGTGCCAGCAGCGCCGGGACTAGGTTAGGGGGCAGGGACGAGCAGTACTTC	CASSAGTRLGGRDEQYF
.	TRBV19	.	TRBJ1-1	TGTGCCAGGTCAACGGGAATTGTCACTGAAGCTTTCTTT	CARSTGIVTEAFF
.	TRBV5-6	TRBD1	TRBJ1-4	TGTGCCAGCAGCTTGTGGGACAGTAACAGAGATAATGAAAAACTGTTTTTT	CASSLWDSNRDNEKLFF
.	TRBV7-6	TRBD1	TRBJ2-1	TGTGCCAGCAGCCCGGGACAGTACAATGAGCAGTTCTTC	CASSPGQYNEQFF
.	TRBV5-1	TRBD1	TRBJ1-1	TGCGCCAGCAGCTACACAGGGGATGCTAACACTGAAGCTTTCTTT	CASSYTGDANTEAFF
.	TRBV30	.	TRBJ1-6	TGTGCCTGGAGTTCTAAGGGGAAACGTTCACCCCTCCACTTT	CAWSSKGKRSPLHF
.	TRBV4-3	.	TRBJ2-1	TGCGCCAGCAGCCAAGATTCCAGCGCGTCCTACAATGAGCAGTTCTTC	CASSQDSSASYNEQFF
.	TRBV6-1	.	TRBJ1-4	TGTGCCAGCAGTGCCCGATTGGTCAGGGAAACTAATGAAAAACTGTTTTTT	CASSARLVRETNEKLFF
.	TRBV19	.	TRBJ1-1	TGTGCCAGTAGTCGCCCTAAAGTTCAGGGGTCCAGGGCTGAAGCTTTCTTT	CASSRPKVQGSRAEAFF
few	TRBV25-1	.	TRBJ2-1	TGTGCCAGCAGTGAGCGAACTAGTCCAAGATACAATGAGCAGTTCTTC	CASSERTSPRYNEQFF